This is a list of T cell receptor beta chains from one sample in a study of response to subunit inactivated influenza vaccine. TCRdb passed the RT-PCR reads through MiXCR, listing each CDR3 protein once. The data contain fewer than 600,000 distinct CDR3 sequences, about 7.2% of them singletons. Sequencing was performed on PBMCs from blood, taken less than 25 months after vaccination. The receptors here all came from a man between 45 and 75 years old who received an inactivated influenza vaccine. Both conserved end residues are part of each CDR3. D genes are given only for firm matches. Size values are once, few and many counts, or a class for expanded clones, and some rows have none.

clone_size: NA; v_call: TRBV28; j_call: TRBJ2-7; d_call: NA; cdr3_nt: TGTGCCAGCAGTCACAGACCCTCCTACGAGCAGTACTTC; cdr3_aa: CASSHRPSYEQYF
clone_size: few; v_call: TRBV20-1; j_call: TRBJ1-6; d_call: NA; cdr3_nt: TGCAGTGCTAGCCGGGTCCCGAGGACCTATAATTCACCCCTCCACTTT; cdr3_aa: CSASRVPRTYNSPLHF
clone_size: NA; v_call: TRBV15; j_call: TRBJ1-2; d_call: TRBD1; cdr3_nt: TGTGCCACCAGCCCACAGGGGGTGATTAACTATGGCTACACCTTC; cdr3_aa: CATSPQGVINYGYTF
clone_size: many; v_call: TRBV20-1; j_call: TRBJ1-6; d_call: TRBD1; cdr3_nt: TGCAGTGCTAGGGACAGGGGCTCACCCCTCCACTTT; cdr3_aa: CSARDRGSPLHF
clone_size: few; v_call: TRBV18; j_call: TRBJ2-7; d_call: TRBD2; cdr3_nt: TGTGCCAGCTCACTCGTAGCGGGAGAGGGCTCCGAGCAGTACTTC; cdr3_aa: CASSLVAGEGSEQYF
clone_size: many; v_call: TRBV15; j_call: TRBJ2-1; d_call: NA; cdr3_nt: TGTGCCACCAGCAGTCGAAGGGGCAATGAGCAGTTCTTC; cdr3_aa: CATSSRRGNEQFF
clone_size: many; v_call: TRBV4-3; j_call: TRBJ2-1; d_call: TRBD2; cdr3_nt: TGCGCCAGCAGCCAGACTAGCGGGTCGTCCTACAATGAGCAGTTCTTC; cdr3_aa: CASSQTSGSSYNEQFF
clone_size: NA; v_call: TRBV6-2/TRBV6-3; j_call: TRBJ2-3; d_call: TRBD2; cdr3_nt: TGTGCCAGCAGTCCCTGGACTAGCGGGAGGCGAGATACGCAGTATTTT; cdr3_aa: CASSPWTSGRRDTQYF
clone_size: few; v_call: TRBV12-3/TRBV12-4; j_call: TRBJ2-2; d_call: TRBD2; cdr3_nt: TGTGCCAGCAAACCACCCCTCGGAGCGGGGGTCACCGGGGAGCTGTTTTTT; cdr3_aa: CASKPPLGAGVTGELFF
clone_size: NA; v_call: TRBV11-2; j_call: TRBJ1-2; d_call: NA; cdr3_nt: TGTGCCAGCAGCCCCCCCAGGGGAGATGGCTACACCTTC; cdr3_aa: CASSPPRGDGYTF
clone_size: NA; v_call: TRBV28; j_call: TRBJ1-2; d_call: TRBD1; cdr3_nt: TGTGCCACCAACGGTGCGGGACAGGGGCAAGTGAGAGGCTACACCTTC; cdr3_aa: CATNGAGQGQVRGYTF
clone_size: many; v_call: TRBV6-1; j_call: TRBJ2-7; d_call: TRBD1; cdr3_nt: TGTGCCAGCACCTCCGGGACAGGGGTGTACGAGCAGTACTTC; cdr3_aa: CASTSGTGVYEQYF
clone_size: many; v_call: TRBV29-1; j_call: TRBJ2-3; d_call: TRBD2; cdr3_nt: TGCAGCGTCGTTCGACTAGCGGGAGTGGATACGCAGTATTTT; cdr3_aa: CSVVRLAGVDTQYF
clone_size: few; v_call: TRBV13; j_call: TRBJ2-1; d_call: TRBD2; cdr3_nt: TGTGCCAGCAGCTTAGGCGGACTAGCGGTATACAATGAGCAGTTCTTC; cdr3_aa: CASSLGGLAVYNEQFF
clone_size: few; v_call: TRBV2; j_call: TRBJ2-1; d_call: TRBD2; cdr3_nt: TGTGCCAGCAGTGAAGAGACTAGCGGGGGAGAGCAGTTCTTC; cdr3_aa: CASSEETSGGEQFF
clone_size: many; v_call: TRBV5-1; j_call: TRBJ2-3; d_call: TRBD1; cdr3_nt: TGCGCCAGTGGAGGACAGGGGGCCCCAGATACGCAGTATTTT; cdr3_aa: CASGGQGAPDTQYF
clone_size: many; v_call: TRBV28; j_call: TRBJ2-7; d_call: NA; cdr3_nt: TGTGCCAGCAGTTTACCGGGGGACTCCTACGAGCAGTACTTC; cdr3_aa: CASSLPGDSYEQYF
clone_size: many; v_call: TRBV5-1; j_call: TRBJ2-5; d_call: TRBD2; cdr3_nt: TGTGCCAGCAGTCTCGGGACTAGCCAGGAGACCCAGTACTTC; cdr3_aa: CASSLGTSQETQYF
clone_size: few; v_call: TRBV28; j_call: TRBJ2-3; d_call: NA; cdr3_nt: TGTGCCAGCAGTTTATTGGGCCCCCCTCCAGATACGCAGTATTTT; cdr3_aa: CASSLLGPPPDTQYF
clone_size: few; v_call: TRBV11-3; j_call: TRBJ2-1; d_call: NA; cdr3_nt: TGTGCCAGCAGCTTAGGGACTTCCTCCGCGGAGCAGTTCTTC; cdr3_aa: CASSLGTSSAEQFF
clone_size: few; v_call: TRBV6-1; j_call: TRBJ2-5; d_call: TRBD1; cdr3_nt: TGTGCCAGCAGCCGAACGGGACAGCAAGAGACCCAGTACTTC; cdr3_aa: CASSRTGQQETQYF
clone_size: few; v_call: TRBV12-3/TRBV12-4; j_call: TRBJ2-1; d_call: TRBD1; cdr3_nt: TGTGCCAGCAGTTCCACGACAGGGGATGAGCAGTTCTTC; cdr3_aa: CASSSTTGDEQFF
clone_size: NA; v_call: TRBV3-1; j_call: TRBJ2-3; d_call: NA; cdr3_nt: TGTGCCAGCAGCCACATCACAGATACGCAGTATTTT; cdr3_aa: CASSHITDTQYF
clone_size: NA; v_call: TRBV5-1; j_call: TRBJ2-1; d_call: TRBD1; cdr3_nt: TGCGCCAGCAGCCTAAATTCCCTTCTCCGGGACAGGGGGCTGAATGAGCAGTTCTTC; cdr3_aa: CASSLNSLLRDRGLNEQFF
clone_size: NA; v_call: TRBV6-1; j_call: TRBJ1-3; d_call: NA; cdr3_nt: TGTGCCAGCAGTGAAAAGGAGACATCGCACACCATATATTTT; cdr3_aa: CASSEKETSHTIYF
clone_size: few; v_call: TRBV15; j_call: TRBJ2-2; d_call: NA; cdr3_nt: TGTGCCACCAGCGGTCGAAGGGGGAACACCGGGGAGCTGTTTTTT; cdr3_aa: CATSGRRGNTGELFF
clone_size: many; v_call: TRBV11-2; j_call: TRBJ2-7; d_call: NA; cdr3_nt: TGTGCCAGCAGCTTAGATAGGTGGTCCTACGAGCAGTACTTC; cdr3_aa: CASSLDRWSYEQYF
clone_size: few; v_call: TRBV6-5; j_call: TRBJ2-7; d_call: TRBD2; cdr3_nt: TGTGCCAGCAGTTACTCCCCTAGCGGGGATACCCACGAGCAGTACTTC; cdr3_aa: CASSYSPSGDTHEQYF
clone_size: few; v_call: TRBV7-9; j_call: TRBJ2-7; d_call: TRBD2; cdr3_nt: TGTGCCAGCAGCTTACTGGCGGGAGGGCTCGACGAGCAGTACTTC; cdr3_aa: CASSLLAGGLDEQYF
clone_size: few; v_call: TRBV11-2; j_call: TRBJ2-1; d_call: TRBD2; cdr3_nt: TGTGCCAGCAGCTTAGTGGGGGGGGTGGGTTACAATGAGCAGTTCTTC; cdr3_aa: CASSLVGGVGYNEQFF
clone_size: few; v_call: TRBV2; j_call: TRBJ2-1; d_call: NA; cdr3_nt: TGTGCCAGCAGTGAAATAGTAGGTAGGAGCAATGAGCAGTTCTTC; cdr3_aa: CASSEIVGRSNEQFF
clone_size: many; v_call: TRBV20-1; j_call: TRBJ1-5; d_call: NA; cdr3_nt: TGCAGTGCTACTGACAGTTCTCAGCCCCAGCATTTT; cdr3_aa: CSATDSSQPQHF
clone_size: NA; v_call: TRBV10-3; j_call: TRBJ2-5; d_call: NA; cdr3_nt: TGTGCCATCAGTGAGTCAGCGGAAGAGACCCAGTACTTC; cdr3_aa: CAISESAEETQYF
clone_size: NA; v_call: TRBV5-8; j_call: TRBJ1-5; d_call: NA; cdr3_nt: TGTGCCAGCAGCTTGTCCAGGAATCAGCCCCAGCATTTT; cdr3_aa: CASSLSRNQPQHF
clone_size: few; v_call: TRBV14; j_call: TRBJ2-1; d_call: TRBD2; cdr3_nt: TGTGCCAGCAGCCAAGATGTCGCGAGCGGGAGGGCTCATCGGCAGTTCTTC; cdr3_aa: CASSQDVASGRAHRQFF
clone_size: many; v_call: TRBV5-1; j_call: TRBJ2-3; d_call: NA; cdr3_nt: TGCGCCAGCAGCTACGGACTGCAAGGCACAGATACGCAGTATTTT; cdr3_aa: CASSYGLQGTDTQYF
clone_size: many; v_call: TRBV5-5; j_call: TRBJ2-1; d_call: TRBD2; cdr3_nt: TGTGCCAGCAGGTTTACGGGACTAGCGGCAATCAATGAGCAGTTCTTC; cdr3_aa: CASRFTGLAAINEQFF
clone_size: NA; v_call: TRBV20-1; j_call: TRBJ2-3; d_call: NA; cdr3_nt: TGCAGTGCTACTCGACAGACAGATACGCAGTATTTT; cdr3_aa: CSATRQTDTQYF
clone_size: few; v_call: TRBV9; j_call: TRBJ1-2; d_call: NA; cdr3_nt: TGTGCCAGCAGTTACATCGGGACAAAGTATGGCTACACCTTC; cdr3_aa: CASSYIGTKYGYTF
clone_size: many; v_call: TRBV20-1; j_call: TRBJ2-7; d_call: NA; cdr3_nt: TGCAGTGCACCCCACAGGGAAGCCTACGAGCAGTACTTC; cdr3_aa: CSAPHREAYEQYF
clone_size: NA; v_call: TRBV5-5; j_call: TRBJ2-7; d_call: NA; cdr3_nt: TGTGCCAGCAGCTATTTGCGTGACGAGCAGTACTTC; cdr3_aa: CASSYLRDEQYF
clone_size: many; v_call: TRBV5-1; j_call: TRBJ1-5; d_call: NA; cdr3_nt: TGTGCCAGCAGTTTAGCAGGCTATAGCAATCAGCCCCAGCATTTT; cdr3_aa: CASSLAGYSNQPQHF
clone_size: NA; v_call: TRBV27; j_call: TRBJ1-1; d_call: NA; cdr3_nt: TGTGCCAGCGCCTCCGGGAGGAACACTGAAGCTTTCTTT; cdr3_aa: CASASGRNTEAFF
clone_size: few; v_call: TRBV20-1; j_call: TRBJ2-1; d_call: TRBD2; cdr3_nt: TGCAGTGCTAGAGCTAGCGGGGGAGAAAAATCCTACAATGAGCAGTTCTTC; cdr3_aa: CSARASGGEKSYNEQFF
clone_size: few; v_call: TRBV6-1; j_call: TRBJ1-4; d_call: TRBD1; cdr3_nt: TGTGCCAGCACCCTACAGGGGTTGGAAAAACTGTTTTTT; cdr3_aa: CASTLQGLEKLFF
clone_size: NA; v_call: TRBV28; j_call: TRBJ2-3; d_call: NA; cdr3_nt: TGTGCCAGCCTCTATCCGGGCGGCGATACGCAGTATTTT; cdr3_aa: CASLYPGGDTQYF
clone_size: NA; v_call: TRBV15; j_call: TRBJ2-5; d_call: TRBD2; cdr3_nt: TGTGCCACCAGCAGAGAACTAGCGGGGGGGCTTGAGACCCAGTACTTC; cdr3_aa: CATSRELAGGLETQYF
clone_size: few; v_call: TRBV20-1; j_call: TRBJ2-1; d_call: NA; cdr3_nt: TGCAGTGCTTCCTTGGGTTACTCCTACAATGAGCAGTTCTTC; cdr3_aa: CSASLGYSYNEQFF
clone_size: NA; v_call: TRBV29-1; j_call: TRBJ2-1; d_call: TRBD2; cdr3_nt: TGCAGCGGACTAGCGGGGGGGCCCAATGAGCAGTTCTTC; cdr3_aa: CSGLAGGPNEQFF